A single sample gave rise to the 7 T cell receptor beta chains below, sequenced in a study of T cells after yellow fever vaccination. TCRdb used MiXCR to reprocess the 5' RACE reads, holding one entry per CDR3 protein. The sample has 25,000 to 35,000 distinct CDR3 sequences, around 5.8% seen once; the top ten hold roughly 25%. This specimen was PBMCs, either bulk or a sorted T-cell subset (CD4+, CD8+, memory, or dextramer-sorted; not recorded which), taken on the day of the yellow fever booster vaccination. The receptor set was obtained from a man aged 25 to 40 who received the YFV17D yellow fever vaccine.

This clonotype was observed a few times. The chain is built from TRBV6-2 or TRBV6-3 and TRBJ2-7; TRBD1 aligns across 9 bases. CDR1 and CDR2 (germline): MNHEY, SVGEGT. This CDR3 spans 14 amino acids. Trimming at V came to 10 bases and at J to 6 bases, leaving 13 bases not matched to a gene. CDR3 sequence: CATRRGGTGTEQYF. In DNA form, the CDR3 reads TGTGCCACCCGGCGGGGCGGGACAGGGACCGAGCAGTACTTC.

This clonotype showed up many times. V usage is TRBV3-1 and J usage is TRBJ2-1, with a possible D match to TRBD1 (6 bases). This CDR3 has 13 residues. V dropped 6 bases and J dropped 7 bases, with 13 bases sitting between them. Germline CDR1 LGHDT, CDR2 YNNKEL (reference sequence). Here the CDR3 DNA reads TGTGCCAGCAGGACAGGCACTGGGAATGAGCAGTTCTTC. Amino acids: CASRTGTGNEQFF.

This clonotype was seen only a few times. J is TRBJ2-2 and V is TRBV4-3, with 14 positions matching TRBD2. V gave up 4 bases and J gave up 4 bases; unmatched junction bases: 8. This CDR3 has 18 amino acids. CDR1 is LGHNA and CDR2 is YSLEER in the germline V gene. CDR3 DNA sequence: TGCGCCAGCAGCCCCCAGGGACTAGCGGGAGCGGGCACCGGGGAGCTGTTTTTT. It is translated as CASSPQGLAGAGTGELFF.

Turning to this clonotype: The junction departs from germline at one end; a sequencing error may be responsible. This chain uses TRBV20-1 with TRBJ1-6; D uncertain. There are 17 residues in the CDR3. Germline CDR1 is DFQATT and CDR2 is SNEGSKA (reference sequence). The CDR3 region has the DNA TGCTGTGCTACCCGTTGGCAGGCGAGCTCCTATAATTCACCCCTCCACTTT. Translation: CCATRWQASSYNSPLHF.

By share, this clonotype counts as medium-sized. The rearrangement joins TRBV11-2 to TRBJ2-2; tentative D call: TRBD1 (6 bases). Germline-derived CDR1 and CDR2 are SGHAT and FQNNGV. The CDR3 is 18 residues long. V lost 5 bases, J lost 0 bases, and 19 bases lay in between. The CDR3 is CASSPPIQGNANTGELFF. In DNA, the CDR3 is TGTGCCAGCAGCCCCCCTATACAGGGCAACGCGAACACCGGGGAGCTGTTTTTT.

At least ten counts were recorded for this clonotype. This sequence joins TRBV2 and TRBJ1-6; D remains ambiguous. This CDR3 has 14 amino acids. Trimming took off 0 bases at V and 7 bases at J, with 7 bases between the two ends. The germline CDR1 and CDR2 sequences are SNHLY and FYNNEI. The DNA for the CDR3 is TGTGCCAGCAGTGAAGCATCACAGAATTCACCCCTCCACTTT. It specifies CASSEASQNSPLHF.

This clonotype was seen at least ten times. The chain combines TRBV7-2 with TRBJ2-7, with D unclear. V lost 3 bases, J lost 0 bases, and 15 bases lay in between. CDR1 and CDR2 from the germline V gene are SGHTA and FQGNSA. The CDR3 covers 16 residues. The CDR3 DNA is TGTGCCAGCAGCTTCGGCCTGTCCAGGAGCTCCTACGAGCAGTACTTC. It yields the protein CASSFGLSRSSYEQYF. Combining the CDR3 with reference TRBV7-2 and TRBJ2-7 gives the whole variable domain GAGVSQSPSNKVTEKGKDVELRCDPISGHTALYWYRQSLGQGLEFLIYFQGNSAPDKSGLPSDRFSAERTGGSVSTLTIQRTQQEDSAVYLCASSFGLSRSSYEQYFGPGTRLTVT.